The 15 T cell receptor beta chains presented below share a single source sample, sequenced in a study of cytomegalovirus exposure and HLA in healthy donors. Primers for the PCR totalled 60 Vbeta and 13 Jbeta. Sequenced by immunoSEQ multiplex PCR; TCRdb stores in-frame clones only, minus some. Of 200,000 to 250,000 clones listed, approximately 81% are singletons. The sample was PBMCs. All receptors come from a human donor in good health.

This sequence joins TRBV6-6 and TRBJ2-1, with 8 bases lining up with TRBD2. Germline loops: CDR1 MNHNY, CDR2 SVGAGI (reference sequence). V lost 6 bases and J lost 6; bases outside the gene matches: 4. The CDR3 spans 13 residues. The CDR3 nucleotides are TGTGCCAGCAGCGCCACTAGCGGCAATGAGCAGTTCTTC. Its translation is CASSATSGNEQFF.

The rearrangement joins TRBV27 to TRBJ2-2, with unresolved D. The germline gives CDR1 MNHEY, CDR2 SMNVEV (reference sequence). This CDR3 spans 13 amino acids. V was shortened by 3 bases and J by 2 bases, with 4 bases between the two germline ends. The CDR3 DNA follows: TGTGCCAGCAGTTTCTCTAACACCGGGGAGCTGTTTTTT. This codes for CASSFSNTGELFF.

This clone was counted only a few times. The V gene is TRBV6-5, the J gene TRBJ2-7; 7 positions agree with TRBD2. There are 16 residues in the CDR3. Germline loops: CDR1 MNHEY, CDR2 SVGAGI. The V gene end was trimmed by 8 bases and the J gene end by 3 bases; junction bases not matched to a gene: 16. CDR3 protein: CASGFGGRAYFYEQYF. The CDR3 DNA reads TGTGCCAGCGGTTTTGGAGGGAGGGCCTACTTCTACGAGCAGTACTTC.

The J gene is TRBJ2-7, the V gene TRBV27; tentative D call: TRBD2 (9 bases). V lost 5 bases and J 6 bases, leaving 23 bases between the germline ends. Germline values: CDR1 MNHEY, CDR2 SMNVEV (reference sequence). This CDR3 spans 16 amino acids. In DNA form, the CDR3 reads TGTGCCAGCAGTAGAATGGTGTCTAGCGGGACAGGCGAGCAGTACTTC. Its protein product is CASSRMVSSGTGEQYF.

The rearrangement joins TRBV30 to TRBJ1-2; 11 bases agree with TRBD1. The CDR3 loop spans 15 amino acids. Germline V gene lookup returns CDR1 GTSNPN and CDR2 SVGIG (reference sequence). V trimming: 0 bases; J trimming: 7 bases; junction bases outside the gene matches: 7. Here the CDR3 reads CAWSVPGQGARGYTF. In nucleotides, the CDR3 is TGTGCCTGGAGTGTACCAGGACAGGGGGCACGTGGCTACACCTTC.

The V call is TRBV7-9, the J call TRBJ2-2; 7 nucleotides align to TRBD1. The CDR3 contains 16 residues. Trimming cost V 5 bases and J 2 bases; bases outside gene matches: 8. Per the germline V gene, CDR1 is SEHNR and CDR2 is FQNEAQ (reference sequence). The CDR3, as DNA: TGTGCCAGCAGCCCAAACAGGGGAACCAACACCGGGGAGCTGTTTTTT. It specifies CASSPNRGTNTGELFF. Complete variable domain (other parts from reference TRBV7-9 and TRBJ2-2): DTGVSQNPRHKITKRGQNVTFRCDPISEHNRLYWYRQTLGQGPEFLTYFQNEAQLEKSRLLSDRFSAERPKGSFSTLEIQRTEQGDSAMYLCASSPNRGTNTGELFFGEGSRLTVL.

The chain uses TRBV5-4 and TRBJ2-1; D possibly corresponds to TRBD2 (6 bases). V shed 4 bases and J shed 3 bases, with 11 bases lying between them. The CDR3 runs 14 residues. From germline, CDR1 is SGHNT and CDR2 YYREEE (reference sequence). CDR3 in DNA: TGTGCCAGCAGCCCTAGCGCGCACTACAATGAGCAGTTCTTC. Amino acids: CASSPSAHYNEQFF.

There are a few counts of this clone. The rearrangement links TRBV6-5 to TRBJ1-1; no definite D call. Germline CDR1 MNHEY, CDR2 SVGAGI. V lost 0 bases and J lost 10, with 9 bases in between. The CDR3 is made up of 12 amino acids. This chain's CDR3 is CASSYSNGRAFF. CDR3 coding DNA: TGTGCCAGCAGTTACTCGAATGGGCGAGCTTTCTTT.

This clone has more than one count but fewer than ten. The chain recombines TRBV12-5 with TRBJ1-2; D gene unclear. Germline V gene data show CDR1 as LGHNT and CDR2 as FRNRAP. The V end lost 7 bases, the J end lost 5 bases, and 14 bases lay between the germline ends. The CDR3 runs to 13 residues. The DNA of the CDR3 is TGTGCTAGTGCCTTATCCCAGTTGTATGGCTACACCTTC. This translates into CASALSQLYGYTF. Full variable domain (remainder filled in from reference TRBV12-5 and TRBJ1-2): DARVTQTPRHKVTEMGQEVTMRCQPILGHNTVFWYRQTMMQGLELLAYFRNRAPLDDSGMPKDRFSAEMPDATLATLKIQPSEPRDSAVYFCASALSQLYGYTFGSGTRLTVV.

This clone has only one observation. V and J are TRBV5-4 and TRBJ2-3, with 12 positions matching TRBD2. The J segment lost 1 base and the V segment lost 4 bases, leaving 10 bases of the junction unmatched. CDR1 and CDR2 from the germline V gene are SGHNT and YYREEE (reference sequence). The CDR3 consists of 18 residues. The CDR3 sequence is CASSILAGGSSGTDTQYF. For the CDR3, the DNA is TGTGCCAGCAGCATACTAGCGGGAGGCTCCTCCGGCACAGATACGCAGTATTTT.

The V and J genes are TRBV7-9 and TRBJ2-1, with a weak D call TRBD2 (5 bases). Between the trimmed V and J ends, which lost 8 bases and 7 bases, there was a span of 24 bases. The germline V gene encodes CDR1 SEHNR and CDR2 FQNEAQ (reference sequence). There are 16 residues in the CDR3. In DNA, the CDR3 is TGTGCCAGCGGACCCCTAGGCGTGGGATCGGGGAATGAGCAGTTCTTC. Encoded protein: CASGPLGVGSGNEQFF.

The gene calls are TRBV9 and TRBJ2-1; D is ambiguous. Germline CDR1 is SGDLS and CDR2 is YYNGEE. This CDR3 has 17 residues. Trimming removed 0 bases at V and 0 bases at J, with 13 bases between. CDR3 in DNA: TGTGCCAGCAGCGTAGACCTGAGCGTTAGCTCCTACAATGAGCAGTTCTTC. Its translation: CASSVDLSVSSYNEQFF.

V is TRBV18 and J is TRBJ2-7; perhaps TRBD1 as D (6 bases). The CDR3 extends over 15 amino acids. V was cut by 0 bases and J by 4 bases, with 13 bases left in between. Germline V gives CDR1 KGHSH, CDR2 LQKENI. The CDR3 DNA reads TGTGCCAGCTCACCACCGACGACAGGTTGGTACGAGCAGTACTTC. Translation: CASSPPTTGWYEQYF.

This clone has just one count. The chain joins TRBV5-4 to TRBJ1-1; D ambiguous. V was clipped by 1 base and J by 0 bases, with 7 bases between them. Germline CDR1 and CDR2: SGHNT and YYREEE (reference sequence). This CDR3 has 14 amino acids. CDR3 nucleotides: TGTGCCAGCAGCTTGAGCGGGATGAACACTGAAGCTTTCTTT. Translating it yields CASSLSGMNTEAFF. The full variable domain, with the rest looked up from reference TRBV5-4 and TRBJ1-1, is ETGVTQSPTHLIKTRGQQVTLRCSSQSGHNTVSWYQQALGQGPQFIFQYYREEENGRGNFPPRFSGLQFPNYSSELNVNALELDDSALYLCASSLSGMNTEAFFGQGTRLTVV.

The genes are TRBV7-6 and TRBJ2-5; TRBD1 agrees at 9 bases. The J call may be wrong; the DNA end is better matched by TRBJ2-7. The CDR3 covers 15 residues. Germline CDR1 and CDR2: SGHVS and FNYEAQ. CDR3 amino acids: CASSPTGGQSYEQYF. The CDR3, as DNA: TGTGCCAGCAGCCCGACAGGGGGGCAATCCTACGAGCAGTACTTC.